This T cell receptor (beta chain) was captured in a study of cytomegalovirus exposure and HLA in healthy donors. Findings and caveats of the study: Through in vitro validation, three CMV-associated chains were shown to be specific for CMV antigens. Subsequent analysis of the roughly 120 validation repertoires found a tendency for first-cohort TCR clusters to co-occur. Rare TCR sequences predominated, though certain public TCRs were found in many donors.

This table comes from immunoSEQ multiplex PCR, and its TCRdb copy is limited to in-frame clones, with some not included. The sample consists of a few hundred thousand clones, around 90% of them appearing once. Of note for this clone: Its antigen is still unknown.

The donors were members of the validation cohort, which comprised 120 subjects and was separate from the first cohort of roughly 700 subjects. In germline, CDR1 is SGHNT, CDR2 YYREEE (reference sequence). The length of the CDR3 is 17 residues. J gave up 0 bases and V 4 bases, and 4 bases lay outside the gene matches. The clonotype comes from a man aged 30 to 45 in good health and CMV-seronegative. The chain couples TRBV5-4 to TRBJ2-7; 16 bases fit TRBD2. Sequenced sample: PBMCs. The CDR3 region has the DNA TGTGCCAGCAGCCCCGGGACTAGCGGGGGGGGCTCCTACGAGCAGTACTTC. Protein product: CASSPGTSGGGSYEQYF.